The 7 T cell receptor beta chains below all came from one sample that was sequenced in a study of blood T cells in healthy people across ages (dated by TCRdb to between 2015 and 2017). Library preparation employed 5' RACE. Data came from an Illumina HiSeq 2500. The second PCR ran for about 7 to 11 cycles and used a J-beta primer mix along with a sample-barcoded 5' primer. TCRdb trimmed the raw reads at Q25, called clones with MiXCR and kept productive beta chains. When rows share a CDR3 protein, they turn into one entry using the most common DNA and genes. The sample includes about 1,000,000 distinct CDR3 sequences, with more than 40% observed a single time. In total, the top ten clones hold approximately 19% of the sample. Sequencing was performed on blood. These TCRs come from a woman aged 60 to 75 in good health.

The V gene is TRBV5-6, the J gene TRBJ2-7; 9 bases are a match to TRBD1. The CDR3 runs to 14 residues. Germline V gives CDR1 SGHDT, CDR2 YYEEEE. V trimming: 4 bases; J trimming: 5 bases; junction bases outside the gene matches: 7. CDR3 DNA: TGTGCCAGCAGCGCTGGGACAGGGAACAACGAGCAGTACTTC. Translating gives CASSAGTGNNEQYF. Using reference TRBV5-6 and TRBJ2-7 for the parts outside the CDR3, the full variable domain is DAGVTQSPTHLIKTRGQQVTLRCSPKSGHDTVSWYQQALGQGPQFIFQYYEEEERQRGNFPDRFSGHQFPNYSSELNVNALLLGDSALYLCASSAGTGNNEQYFGPGTRLTVT.

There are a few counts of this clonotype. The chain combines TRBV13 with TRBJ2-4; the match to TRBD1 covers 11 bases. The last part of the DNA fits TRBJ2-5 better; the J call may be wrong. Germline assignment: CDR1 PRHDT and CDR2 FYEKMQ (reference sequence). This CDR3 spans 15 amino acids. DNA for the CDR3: TGTGCCAGCAGCCTCAGGGACAGGGGGGAAGAGACCCAGTACTTC. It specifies CASSLRDRGEETQYF.

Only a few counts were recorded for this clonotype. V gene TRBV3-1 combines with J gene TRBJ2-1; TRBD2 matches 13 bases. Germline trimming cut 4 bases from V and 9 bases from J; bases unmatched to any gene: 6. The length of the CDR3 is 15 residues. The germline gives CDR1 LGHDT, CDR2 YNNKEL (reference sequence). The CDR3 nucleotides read TGTGCCAGCAGCCCAGGACTAGCGGGAGTAATTGAGCAGTTCTTC. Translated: CASSPGLAGVIEQFF.

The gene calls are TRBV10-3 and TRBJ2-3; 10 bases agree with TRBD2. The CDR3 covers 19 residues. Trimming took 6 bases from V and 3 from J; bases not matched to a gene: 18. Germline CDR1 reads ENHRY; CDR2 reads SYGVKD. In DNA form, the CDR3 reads TGTGCCATCAGCACGCCTAGCGGGAGTCGAAAGCTGCGTACAGATACGCAGTATTTT. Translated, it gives CAISTPSGSRKLRTDTQYF.

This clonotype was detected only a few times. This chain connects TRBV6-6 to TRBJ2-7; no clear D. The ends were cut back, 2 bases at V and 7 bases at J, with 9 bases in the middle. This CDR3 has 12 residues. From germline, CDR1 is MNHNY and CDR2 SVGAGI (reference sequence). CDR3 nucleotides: TGTGCCAGCAGTTACAAGGTCAATGAGCAGTACTTC. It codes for CASSYKVNEQYF.

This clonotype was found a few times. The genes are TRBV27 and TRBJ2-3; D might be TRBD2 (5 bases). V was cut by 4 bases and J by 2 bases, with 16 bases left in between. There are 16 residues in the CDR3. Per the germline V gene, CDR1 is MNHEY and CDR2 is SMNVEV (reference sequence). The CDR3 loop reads CASSSGLDLDTDTQYF. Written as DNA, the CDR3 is TGTGCCAGCAGTTCCGGACTCGACCTAGACACAGATACGCAGTATTTT.

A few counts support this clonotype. CDR3 loop: CASSLSGGTGEQFF. CDR3 sequence (DNA): TGTGCCAGCAGTTTATCTGGCGGGACGGGTGAGCAGTTCTTC. The genes are TRBV27 and TRBJ2-1; tentatively, D is TRBD2 (6 bases). The CDR3 covers 14 residues. Trimming removed 0 bases from V and 9 bases from J, with 12 bases in between. Germline-derived CDR1 and CDR2 are MNHEY and SMNVEV (reference sequence).